These 17 T cell receptor beta chains share one sample of origin, sequenced in a study of cytomegalovirus exposure and HLA in healthy donors. Vbeta (60) and Jbeta (13) primers were used in the PCR. Measured with immunoSEQ multiplex PCR; TCRdb has only the in-frame clones, and not every one. The data show roughly 200,000 clones, about nine tenths seen once. The material sequenced was PBMCs. Receptor source: a boy between 2 and 15 years old in good health and CMV-seronegative.

This chain uses TRBV29-1 with TRBJ1-2, with D possibly matching TRBD1 (5 bases). The germline CDR1 and CDR2 sequences are SQVTM and ANQGSEA. The CDR3 is 14 residues long. V was pared by 7 bases and J by 6 bases, with 21 bases between. CDR3 loop: CSAQRLTDSDGYTF. The DNA for the CDR3 is TGCAGCGCCCAACGACTGACAGACTCGGATGGCTACACCTTC.

J is TRBJ2-7 and V is TRBV5-4; 8 bases line up with TRBD1. The CDR3 has 14 residues. The germline V gene has CDR1 SGHNT and CDR2 YYREEE (reference sequence). The trim removed 4 bases at V and 3 bases at J, leaving 6 bases unmatched. In nucleotides, the CDR3 is TGTGCCAGCAGCAAAGACAGGGGCGTCTACGAGCAGTACTTC. Its translation is CASSKDRGVYEQYF.

CDR3 in amino acids: CASSQADTSSYGYTF. CDR3 nucleotide sequence: TGTGCCAGCAGCCAAGCTGACACGAGCAGCTATGGCTACACCTTC. This chain links TRBV4-2 with TRBJ1-2; D is unresolved. With 1 base removed from V and 4 bases from J, the gap between germline ends came to 13 bases. CDR3 length: 15 amino acids. Germline CDR1 reads LGHNA; CDR2 reads YNFKEQ.

The CDR3 bases are TGCGCCAGCAGCTTGGGGGCGGGAAGCTCCTACAATGAGCAGTTCTTC. Encoded protein: CASSLGAGSSYNEQFF. This chain connects TRBV5-1 to TRBJ2-1, with a weak D call TRBD2 (6 bases). V lost 0 bases to trimming and J lost 0 bases, with 10 bases between them. This CDR3 comprises 16 residues. Germline values: CDR1 SGHRS, CDR2 YFSETQ.

The rearrangement uses TRBV7-9 and TRBJ1-4; the D is unclear. Germline CDR1 reads SEHNR; CDR2 reads FQNEAQ (reference sequence). The CDR3 is made up of 16 amino acids. Deletions cut 5 bases from V and 5 bases from J, with 18 bases between. CDR3 in DNA: TGTGCCAGCAGCCCTGAACCTAGGAGGGCCAATGAAAAACTGTTTTTT. Its protein is CASSPEPRRANEKLFF.

The chain is built from TRBV18 and TRBJ2-7, with D possibly TRBD1 on 6 matching bases. Looked up from germline, CDR1 is KGHSH and CDR2 is LQKENI. This CDR3 has 17 amino acids. With 3 bases removed from V and 3 bases from J, the gap between germline ends came to 21 bases. CDR3: CASSPSTPRGAGYEQYF. Written as DNA, the CDR3 is TGTGCCAGCTCACCCTCCACACCCAGGGGCGCCGGCTACGAGCAGTACTTC. The full variable domain, in which reference TRBV18 and TRBJ2-7 provide the parts outside the CDR3, is NAGVMQNPRHLVRRRGQEARLRCSPMKGHSHVYWYRQLPEEGLKFMVYLQKENIIDESGMPKERFSAEFPKEGPSILRIQQVVRGDSAAYFCASSPSTPRGAGYEQYFGPGTRLTVT.

In its sample, this clone was seen once. This chain uses TRBV10-3 with TRBJ2-7; D might be TRBD1 (5 bases). This CDR3 is built from 14 residues. V was pared by 10 bases and J by 3 bases, with 19 bases between. CDR1 is ENHRY, CDR2 SYGVKD, per germline. The CDR3 DNA is TGTGCCACGATCACTGACAGCCCCCTCTACGAGCAGTACTTC. This gives the protein CATITDSPLYEQYF.

The chain joins TRBV13 to TRBJ2-1, with a tentative D call TRBD1 (6 bases). V lost 4 bases and J 7 bases, leaving 11 bases between the germline ends. This CDR3 region has 13 residues. CDR1 is PRHDT and CDR2 is FYEKMQ in the germline V gene (reference sequence). In DNA form, the CDR3 reads TGTGCCAGCAGCTGGGGGCTGTATAATGAGCAGTTCTTC. Translation gives CASSWGLYNEQFF.

This clone was observed a few times. This chain joins TRBV27 and TRBJ2-6; weak D call: TRBD2 (5 bases). The germline V gene has CDR1 MNHEY and CDR2 SMNVEV (reference sequence). V was shortened by 6 bases and J by 1 base, with 7 bases between the two germline ends. The CDR3 contains 14 residues. The CDR3, as DNA: TGTGCCAGCAGCCGGACTTCTGGGGCCAACGTCCTGACTTTC. Its translation: CASSRTSGANVLTF.

V and J are TRBV25-1 and TRBJ2-7; the D gene is possibly TRBD2 (6 bases). This CDR3 is 14 amino acids long. Trimming shortened V by 3 bases and J by 2 bases, and 11 bases separated the two germline ends. In germline, CDR1 is MGHDK, CDR2 SYGVNS. The CDR3 reads CASSDNWRAYEQYF. The CDR3 nucleotides read TGTGCCAGCAGTGACAATTGGAGGGCCTACGAGCAGTACTTC.

V gene TRBV9 combines with J gene TRBJ1-2; D unresolved. The CDR3 extends over 15 amino acids. V lost 0 bases and J 6 bases, leaving 15 bases between the germline ends. Per the germline V gene, CDR1 is SGDLS and CDR2 is YYNGEE. The chain's CDR3 is CASSVADGLADGYTF. The DNA for the CDR3 is TGTGCCAGCAGCGTAGCGGACGGCCTAGCGGATGGCTACACCTTC.

This clone turned up a few times. The chain employs TRBV27 and TRBJ1-5; TRBD1 matches at 9 bases. The V gene's germline CDR1 is MNHEY and CDR2 SMNVEV (reference sequence). Unmatched junction bases numbered 5, after V lost 3 bases and J lost 8 bases. This CDR3 comprises 14 residues. DNA for the CDR3: TGTGCCAGCAGTTTTGGGACAGGGACGGAGCCCCAGCATTTT. This encodes CASSFGTGTEPQHF.

V gene TRBV9 combines with J gene TRBJ2-1; the match to TRBD2 covers 9 bases. The CDR3 is made up of 16 amino acids. The V and J ends lost 4 bases and 9 bases, in that order; junction bases with no gene match: 14. CDR1 is SGDLS, CDR2 YYNGEE, per germline. CDR3 in DNA: TGTGCCAGCAGCCCTGTAGCGGGAGCCCTCGGGGGTGAGCAGTTCTTC. Amino acids: CASSPVAGALGGEQFF.

The chain recombines TRBV27 with TRBJ2-3; 7 nucleotides match TRBD1. Germline CDR1 is MNHEY and CDR2 is SMNVEV (reference sequence). The CDR3 loop spans 15 amino acids. The ends lost 4 bases at V and 4 bases at J; junction bases unmatched: 8. CDR3 amino acids: CASSSWTGAPDTQYF. CDR3 DNA: TGTGCCAGCAGTTCCTGGACAGGCGCCCCAGATACGCAGTATTTT.

This sequence joins TRBV7-9 and TRBJ2-2; tentative D call: TRBD2 (6 bases). The CDR3 consists of 19 residues. V lost 6 bases to trimming and J lost 6 bases, with 29 bases between them. CDR1 SEHNR and CDR2 FQNEAQ come from the germline V gene (reference sequence). The CDR3 region is CASRTSGERGRLAPGELFF. Written as DNA, the CDR3 is TGTGCCAGCAGGACCAGCGGTGAACGTGGGCGGCTAGCGCCCGGGGAGCTGTTTTTT.

The chain has TRBV5-1 and TRBJ2-5; TRBD2 aligns across 10 bases. V shed 3 bases, J shed 5 bases, and the junction held 4 bases outside the gene matches. CDR1 and CDR2 (germline): SGHRS, YFSETQ. The CDR3 runs to 14 residues. The CDR3 DNA is TGCGCCAGCAGCTCCGGACTAGCGGAGGAGACCCAGTACTTC. This codes for CASSSGLAEETQYF.

The chain couples TRBV5-1 to TRBJ2-1, with 8 bases identical to TRBD2. V gave up 7 bases and J gave up 4 bases; unmatched junction bases: 13. CDR1 and CDR2 from the germline V gene are SGHRS and YFSETQ. The CDR3 has 16 residues. The CDR3 sequence: CASYLGGAGGYNEQFF. Here the CDR3 DNA reads TGCGCCAGCTACCTCGGGGGGGCGGGAGGATACAATGAGCAGTTCTTC.